This T cell receptor beta chain came from a study of Ad26.COV2.S vaccination and SARS-CoV-2 variants. The wider study: The trial was COV1001 and the donor's arm was Ad26.COV2.S.

V shed 0 bases and J shed 0 bases, with 6 bases lying between them. This CDR3 contains 15 residues. Germline CDR1 MGHRA, CDR2 YSYEKL. The table came from immunoSEQ multiplex PCR; TCRdb's copy has only in-frame clones and leaves some out. The profile shows around 500,000 clones, 80% to 90% of them singletons. Regarding treatment: around 19 received Ad26.COV2.S at low or high dose, single or two shots; 5 received placebo; per-sample allocation not given. After the first vaccine or placebo injection, samples were drawn on day 63. This clonotype originated in a person aged 18-65 years who received the Ad26.COV2.S COVID-19 vaccine or a placebo. Sequences were derived from peripheral blood, sampled in a trial of Ad26.COV2.S vaccine versus placebo. The J gene is TRBJ1-5, the V gene TRBV4-1; D remains ambiguous. The CDR3 sequence is CASSQDGFSNQPQHF. The DNA of the CDR3 is TGCGCCAGCAGCCAAGATGGCTTTAGCAATCAGCCCCAGCATTTT.